These 10 T cell receptor beta chains were all obtained from the same sample, sequenced in a study of shared clonotypes between healthy human individuals. The method was immunoSEQ multiplex PCR; TCRdb's version includes in-frame clones alone and lacks a portion of them. The sample lists some 1,600,000 clones, 95% to 99% occurring once. Sequencing was performed on naive CD4+ T cells sorted from blood. Described subset: CD45RA+ positively selected. The receptors derive from a man aged 25 to 45 in good health.

This clone was recorded only once. As DNA, the CDR3 is TGTGCCATCACGGGCAGGGGGCGCGACAATGAGCAGTTCTTC. Translated: CAITGRGRDNEQFF. V and J are TRBV10-3 and TRBJ2-1; 8 bases are a match to TRBD1. V lost 7 bases and J lost 5; bases outside the gene matches: 7. CDR1 and CDR2 (germline): ENHRY, SYGVKD. The CDR3 spans 14 residues.

The rearrangement links TRBV5-1 to TRBJ2-5; TRBD1 aligns across 10 bases. The CDR3 runs to 15 residues. Germline-derived CDR1 and CDR2 are SGHRS and YFSETQ. V trimming: 3 bases; J trimming: 1 base; junction bases outside the gene matches: 3. CDR3 amino acids: CASSWDRGFQETQYF. As DNA, the CDR3 is TGCGCCAGCAGCTGGGACAGGGGCTTCCAAGAGACCCAGTACTTC.

This CDR3 is CASSAVRIGTGELFF. The CDR3, as DNA: TGTGCCAGCAGTGCCGTCAGAATCGGGACCGGGGAGCTGTTTTTT. V usage is TRBV2 and J usage is TRBJ2-2; no definite D call. Trimming cost V 4 bases and J 5 bases, with 14 bases left between them. Germline CDR1 reads SNHLY; CDR2 reads FYNNEI. The CDR3 totals 15 residues.

This chain joins TRBV6-5 and TRBJ2-7; 7 positions agree with TRBD1. Germline V lookup: CDR1 MNHEY, CDR2 SVGAGI. The J segment lost 5 bases and the V segment lost 5 bases, leaving 9 bases of the junction unmatched. The CDR3 is 14 amino acids. The CDR3: CASSQTGVEDEQYF. Here the CDR3 DNA reads TGTGCCAGCAGTCAAACAGGGGTGGAGGACGAGCAGTACTTC.

This clone was recorded only once. V gene TRBV18 combines with J gene TRBJ2-5, with a tentative D call TRBD2 (5 bases). CDR3 length: 14 amino acids. V lost 2 bases, J lost 4 bases, and 11 bases lay in between. The germline V gene has CDR1 KGHSH and CDR2 LQKENI. In DNA form, the CDR3 reads TGTGCCAGCTCACCAAGAGCAAGCGGAGAGACCCAGTACTTC. Translation gives CASSPRASGETQYF.

This clone was seen a single time. The genes are TRBV18 and TRBJ2-5, with no clear D. Trimming removed 3 bases at V and 2 bases at J, with 7 bases between. The CDR3 contains 13 residues. CDR1 KGHSH and CDR2 LQKENI come from the germline V gene. The DNA of the CDR3 is TGTGCCAGCTCACCGGAAATACAAGAGACCCAGTACTTC. This codes for CASSPEIQETQYF. Based on the CDR3 plus reference TRBV18 and TRBJ2-5, the full variable domain is NAGVMQNPRHLVRRRGQEARLRCSPMKGHSHVYWYRQLPEEGLKFMVYLQKENIIDESGMPKERFSAEFPKEGPSILRIQQVVRGDSAAYFCASSPEIQETQYFGPGTRLLVL.

A word on this clone: Other DNA sequences in this sample translate to the same CDR3. The V gene is TRBV2, the J gene TRBJ1-5; D may be TRBD1 (5 bases). Trimming took 1 base from V and 6 from J, leaving 10 bases between them. Per germline, CDR1 SNHLY and CDR2 FYNNEI. The CDR3 is 14 residues long. The CDR3 region has the DNA TGTGCCAGCAGTGAAGAGTCTGGGGGTCAGCCCCAGCATTTT. Translating it yields CASSEESGGQPQHF.

This chain connects TRBV9 to TRBJ2-7; D is unclear. CDR1 and CDR2 (germline): SGDLS, YYNGEE. Trimming pared 0 bases from V and 3 bases from J, leaving 13 bases between. This CDR3 comprises 15 residues. The CDR3 loop reads CASSVGPGANYEQYF. In DNA, the CDR3 is TGTGCCAGCAGCGTAGGCCCGGGTGCGAACTACGAGCAGTACTTC. The complete variable domain, with remaining parts taken from reference TRBV9 and TRBJ2-7, reads DSGVTQTPKHLITATGQRVTLRCSPRSGDLSVYWYQQSLDQGLQFLIQYYNGEERAKGNILERFSAQQFPDLHSELNLSSLELGDSALYFCASSVGPGANYEQYFGPGTRLTVT.

The gene calls are TRBV7-9 and TRBJ1-1, with a possible D match to TRBD1 (5 bases). The CDR3 covers 15 residues. The germline CDR1 and CDR2 sequences are SEHNR and FQNEAQ (reference sequence). The V and J ends lost 2 bases and 1 base respectively, with 11 bases between them. The CDR3 loop is CASSLSIGGNTEAFF. The DNA for the CDR3 is TGTGCCAGCAGCTTATCGATTGGGGGGAACACTGAAGCTTTCTTT.

This chain links TRBV7-2 with TRBJ2-1, with TRBD2 identical over 11 bases. The CDR3 spans 17 residues. After removal of 5 bases from V and 7 bases from J, the junction contained 13 bases not matched to a gene. Germline V gene data show CDR1 as SGHTA and CDR2 as FQGNSA. This CDR3 reads CASSPRIAGGPWNEQFF. In DNA, the CDR3 is TGTGCCAGCAGCCCTAGGATAGCGGGAGGGCCTTGGAATGAGCAGTTCTTC. The full variable domain, rest sourced from reference TRBV7-2 and TRBJ2-1, is GAGVSQSPSNKVTEKGKDVELRCDPISGHTALYWYRQSLGQGLEFLIYFQGNSAPDKSGLPSDRFSAERTGGSVSTLTIQRTQQEDSAVYLCASSPRIAGGPWNEQFFGPGTRLTVL.